One TCR beta chain is described in this entry. This specimen comes from a study of blood T cell repertoires in COVID-19. This CDR3 has 16 amino acids. V gave up 0 bases and J gave up 7 bases; unmatched junction bases: 2. Germline V CDR1 and CDR2: MNHNS, SASEGT. TCRdb's copy holds only in-frame clones and misses some; the assay was immunoSEQ multiplex PCR. The data show 300,000 or so clones, about 82% seen once. This TCR was sampled from a woman in her 50s with acute or convalescent COVID-19. This chain uses TRBV6-1 with TRBJ2-1, with 14 bases lining up with TRBD2. The material sequenced was peripheral blood. CDR3 sequence reads: CASSEARTSGRNEQFF. The DNA of the CDR3 is TGTGCCAGCAGTGAAGCCCGGACTAGCGGGAGGAATGAGCAGTTCTTC.